This T cell receptor beta chain was recovered during a study of control samples from healthy donors and cancer patients. The method was immunoSEQ multiplex PCR; TCRdb's version includes in-frame clones alone and lacks a portion of them. Altogether 60,000 to 95,000 clones are present, about four fifths being singletons, with the ten largest covering around 16%. With 1 base clipped from V and 6 bases from J, the junction kept 4 bases outside the gene matches. The V gene's germline CDR1 is SGHVS and CDR2 FQNEAQ. The CDR3 is 14 residues long. This clonotype was sampled from a man aged 50-60 years in good health. Sequenced sample: blood. V usage is TRBV7-8 and J usage is TRBJ2-7; the match to TRBD1 covers 9 bases. Here the CDR3 DNA reads TGTGCCAGCAGCTTAGTACAGGGGGCTGGCGAGCAGTACTTC. Protein sequence: CASSLVQGAGEQYF.